These T cell receptor beta chains were read from a single sample in a study of shared T cell receptors in the human thymus. The protocol was immunoSEQ multiplex PCR, while the TCRdb copy is restricted to in-frame clones and leaves out a portion. The sample has 600,000 or so clones; approximately 87% are singletons. Separately, the same data were catalogued under a study of human thymus T cells.

Sample: thymocytes. The receptors were gathered from a boy under two years old with a congenital heart defect. CDR3s include the opening cysteine and the closing phenylalanine or tryptophan. Not all rows give a size; the values are once, few, many and, for expanded clones, a class.

clone_size v_call cdr3_aa
- TRBV7-9 CASSPNPAVREVYEQYF
- TRBV5-4 CASSQKGTGGSYGYTF
- TRBV11-2 CASSLEGGEGTNEKLFF
- TRBV6-5 CASSHRITGAGELFF
- TRBV9 CASRANMGAEAFF
- TRBV7-6 CASSAYRGPNPLNTEAFF
- TRBV18 CASSRDRLYGYTF
few TRBV6-1 CASSEVATGELFF
- TRBV5-6 CASSDRGRGGNQPQHF
- TRBV5-1 CASSLSYNEQFF
once TRBV5-1 CASSFWGDEQYF
- TRBV25-1 CASSEGPANYGYTF
- TRBV10-3 CATQGAWGYTF
- TRBV10-3 CAISHRSGANVLTF
- TRBV7-8 CASRLERAYEQYF